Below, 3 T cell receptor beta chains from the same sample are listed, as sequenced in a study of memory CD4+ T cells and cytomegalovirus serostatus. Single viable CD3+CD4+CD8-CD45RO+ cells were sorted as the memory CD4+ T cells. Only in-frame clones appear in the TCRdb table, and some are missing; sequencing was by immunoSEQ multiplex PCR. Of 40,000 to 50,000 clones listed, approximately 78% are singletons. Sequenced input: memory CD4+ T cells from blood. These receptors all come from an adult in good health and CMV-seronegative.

The CDR3 protein is CASSLPGQGLTGELFF. The DNA of the CDR3 is TGTGCCAGCAGCCTGCCGGGACAGGGTTTAACCGGGGAGCTGTTTTTT. The genes are TRBV5-6 and TRBJ2-2; 9 positions match TRBD1. Trimming at V came to 4 bases and at J to 5 bases, leaving 9 bases not matched to a gene. The germline V gene has CDR1 SGHDT and CDR2 YYEEEE. The CDR3 is made up of 16 amino acids.

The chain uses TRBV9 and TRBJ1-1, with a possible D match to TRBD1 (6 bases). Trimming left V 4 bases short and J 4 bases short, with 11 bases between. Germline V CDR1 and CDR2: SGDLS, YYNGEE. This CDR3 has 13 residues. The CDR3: CASSQQGGTEAFF. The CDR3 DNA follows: TGTGCCAGCAGCCAACAGGGCGGCACTGAAGCTTTCTTT. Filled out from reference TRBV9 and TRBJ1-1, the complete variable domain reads DSGVTQTPKHLITATGQRVTLRCSPRSGDLSVYWYQQSLDQGLQFLIQYYNGEERAKGNILERFSAQQFPDLHSELNLSSLELGDSALYFCASSQQGGTEAFFGQGTRLTVV.

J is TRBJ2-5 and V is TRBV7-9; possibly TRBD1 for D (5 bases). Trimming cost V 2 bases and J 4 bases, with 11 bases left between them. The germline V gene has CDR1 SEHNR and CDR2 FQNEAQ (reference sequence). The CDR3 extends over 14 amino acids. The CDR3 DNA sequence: TGTGCCAGCAGCTTAAGACAGCCCCCAGAGACCCAGTACTTC. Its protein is CASSLRQPPETQYF.